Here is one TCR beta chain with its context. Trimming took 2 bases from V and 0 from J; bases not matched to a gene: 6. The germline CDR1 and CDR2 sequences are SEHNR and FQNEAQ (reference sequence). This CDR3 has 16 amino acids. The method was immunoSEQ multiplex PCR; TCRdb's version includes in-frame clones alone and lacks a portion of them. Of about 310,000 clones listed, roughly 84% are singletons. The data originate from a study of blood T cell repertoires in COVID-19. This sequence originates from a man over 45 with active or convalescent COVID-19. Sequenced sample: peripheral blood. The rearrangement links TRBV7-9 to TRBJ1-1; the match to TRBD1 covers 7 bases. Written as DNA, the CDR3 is TGTGCCAGCAGCTTAAGACAGGGTATACTGAACACTGAAGCTTTCTTT. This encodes CASSLRQGILNTEAFF.